The subject of this entry is one TCR beta chain. The data were taken from a study of glioma-infiltrating T cells after dendritic cell vaccination. About the research overall: Patients received three intradermal dendritic cell vaccine injections at biweekly intervals.

Per the germline V gene, CDR1 is SGHNT and CDR2 is YYREEE (reference sequence). Between the trimmed V and J ends, which lost 4 bases and 1 base, there was a span of 12 bases. The CDR3 contains 14 residues. Time point described: after dendritic cell vaccination, including at tumor progression/relapse. Only patients with spare fresh-frozen tumor and over two years of follow-up were included. None of the glioblastoma patients had an isocitrate dehydrogenase mutation. The primer mix had 60 V beta and 13 J beta primers. Only in-frame clones appear in the TCRdb table, and some are missing; sequencing was by immunoSEQ multiplex PCR. The repertoire holds tens of thousands of clones, roughly four fifths seen once, with around 6.5% in the top ten.

The chain joins TRBV5-4 to TRBJ2-7; D is possibly TRBD1 (6 bases). The sequenced sample was blood, obtained after dendritic cell vaccination. The TCR sequence derives from a human donor with glioblastoma. The CDR3 sequence: CASSPMGQSYEQYF. CDR3 bases: TGTGCCAGCAGCCCAATGGGACAATCCTACGAGCAGTACTTC.